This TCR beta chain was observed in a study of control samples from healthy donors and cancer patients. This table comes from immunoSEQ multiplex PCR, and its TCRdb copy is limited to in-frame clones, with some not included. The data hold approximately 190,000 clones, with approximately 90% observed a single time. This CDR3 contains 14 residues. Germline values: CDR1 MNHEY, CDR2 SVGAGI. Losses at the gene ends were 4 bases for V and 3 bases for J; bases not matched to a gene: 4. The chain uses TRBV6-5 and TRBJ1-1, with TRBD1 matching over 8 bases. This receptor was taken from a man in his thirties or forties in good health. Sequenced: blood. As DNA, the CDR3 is TGTGCCAGCAGTTCCAGGACAGGGCACACTGAAGCTTTCTTT. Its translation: CASSSRTGHTEAFF.